In this sample, the clone carrying this T cell receptor beta chain turned up many times. Its antigen is currently unknown. This record comes from a study of T cells in Graves' hyperthyroidism and ophthalmopathy. Researchers amplified the TCR beta CDR3 regions from RNA transcripts. RT-PCR in the first round (using the HTBI primer set) targeted the TCR CDR3. Via MiXCR, TCRdb re-called the multiplex PCR reads, giving one row per CDR3 protein. The data show 250,000 to 300,000 distinct CDR3 sequences, roughly 15% seen once. Study-level findings and limits: Ophthalmopathy got predicted by the model a median about six months before its onset. Blood also carried most thyroid clonotypes expanded above 0.001.

The ends were cut back, 6 bases at V and 2 bases at J, with 7 bases in the middle. The CDR3 runs to 12 residues. Germline CDR1 and CDR2: KGHSH and LQKENI. Uncontrolled infection, other autoimmune disease, pregnancy or lactation barred patients from enrollment. Blood was drawn at first hyperthyroidism diagnosis, before any ophthalmopathy symptoms. The chain carries TRBV18 and TRBJ1-2, with D perhaps matching TRBD1 (5 bases). Sequenced input: blood. The origin of this receptor is a woman aged 50 to 60 with Graves' hyperthyroidism that later progressed to Graves' ophthalmopathy. The CDR3 nucleotides are TGTGCCAGCTCGGGACCCAACTATGGCTACACCTTC. Translation: CASSGPNYGYTF.